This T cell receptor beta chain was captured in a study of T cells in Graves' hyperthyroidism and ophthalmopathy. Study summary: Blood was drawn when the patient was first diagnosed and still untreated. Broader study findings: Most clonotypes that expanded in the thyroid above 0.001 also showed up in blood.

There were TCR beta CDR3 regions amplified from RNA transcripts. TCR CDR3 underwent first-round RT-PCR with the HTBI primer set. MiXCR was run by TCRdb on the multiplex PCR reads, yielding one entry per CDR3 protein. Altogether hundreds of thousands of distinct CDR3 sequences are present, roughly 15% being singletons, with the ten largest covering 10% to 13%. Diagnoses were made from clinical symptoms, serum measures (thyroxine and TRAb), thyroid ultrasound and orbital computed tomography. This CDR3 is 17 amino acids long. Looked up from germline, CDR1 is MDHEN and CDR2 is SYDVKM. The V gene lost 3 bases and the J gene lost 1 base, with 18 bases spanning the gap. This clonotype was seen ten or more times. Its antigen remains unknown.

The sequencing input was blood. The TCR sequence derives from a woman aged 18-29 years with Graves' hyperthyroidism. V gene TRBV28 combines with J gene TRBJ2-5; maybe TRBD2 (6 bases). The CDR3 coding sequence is TGTGCCAGCAGTTTGGTCAAGGCGAGGAGGGTCCAAGAGACCCAGTACTTC. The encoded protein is CASSLVKARRVQETQYF.